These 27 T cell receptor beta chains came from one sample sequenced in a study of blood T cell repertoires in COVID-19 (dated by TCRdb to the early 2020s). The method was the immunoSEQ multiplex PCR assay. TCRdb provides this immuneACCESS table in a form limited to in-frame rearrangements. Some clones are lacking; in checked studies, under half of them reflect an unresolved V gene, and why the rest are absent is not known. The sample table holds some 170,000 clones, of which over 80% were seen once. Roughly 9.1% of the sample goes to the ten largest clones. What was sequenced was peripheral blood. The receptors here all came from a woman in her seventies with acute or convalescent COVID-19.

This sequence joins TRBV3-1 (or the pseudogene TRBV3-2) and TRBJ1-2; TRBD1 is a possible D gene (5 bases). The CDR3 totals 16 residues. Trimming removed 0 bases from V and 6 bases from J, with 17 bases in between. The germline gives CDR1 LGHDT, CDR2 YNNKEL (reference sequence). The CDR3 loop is CASSQDPEGILHGYTF. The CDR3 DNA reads TGTGCCAGCAGCCAAGATCCGGAGGGGATCCTGCATGGCTACACCTTC.

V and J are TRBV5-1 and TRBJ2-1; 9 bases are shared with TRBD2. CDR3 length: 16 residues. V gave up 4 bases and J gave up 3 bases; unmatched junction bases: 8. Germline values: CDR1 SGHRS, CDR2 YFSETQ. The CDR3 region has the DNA TGCGCCAGCAGCATTCGACTAGCGGTGATCTACAATGAGCAGTTCTTC. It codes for CASSIRLAVIYNEQFF.

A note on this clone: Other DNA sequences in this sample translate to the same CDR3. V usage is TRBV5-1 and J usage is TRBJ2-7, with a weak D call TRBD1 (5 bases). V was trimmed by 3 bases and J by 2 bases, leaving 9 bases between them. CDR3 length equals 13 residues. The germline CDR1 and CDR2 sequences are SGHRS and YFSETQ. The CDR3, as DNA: TGCGCCAGCAGCTCGACAGTAACCTACGAGCAGTACTTC. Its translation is CASSSTVTYEQYF.

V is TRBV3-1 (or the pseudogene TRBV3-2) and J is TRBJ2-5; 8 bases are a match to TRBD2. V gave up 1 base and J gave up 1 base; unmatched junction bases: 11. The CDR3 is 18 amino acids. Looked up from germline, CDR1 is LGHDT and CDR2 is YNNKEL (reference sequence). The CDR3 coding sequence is TGTGCCAGCAGCCAAGGTGCCGGGAGGGCCACGGCCCAAGAGACCCAGTACTTC. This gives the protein CASSQGAGRATAQETQYF.

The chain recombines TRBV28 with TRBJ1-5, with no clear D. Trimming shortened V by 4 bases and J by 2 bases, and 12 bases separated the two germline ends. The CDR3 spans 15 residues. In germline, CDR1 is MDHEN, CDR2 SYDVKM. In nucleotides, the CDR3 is TGTGCCAGCAGTTCCCTAAGCGGGGGCAATCAGCCCCAGCATTTT. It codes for CASSSLSGGNQPQHF.

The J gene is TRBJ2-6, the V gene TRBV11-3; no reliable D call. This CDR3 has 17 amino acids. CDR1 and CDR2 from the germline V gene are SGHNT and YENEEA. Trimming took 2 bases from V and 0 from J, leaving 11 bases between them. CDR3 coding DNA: TGTGCCAGCAGCTTAAGGCCAGGTAACTCTGGGGCCAACGTCCTGACTTTC. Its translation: CASSLRPGNSGANVLTF.

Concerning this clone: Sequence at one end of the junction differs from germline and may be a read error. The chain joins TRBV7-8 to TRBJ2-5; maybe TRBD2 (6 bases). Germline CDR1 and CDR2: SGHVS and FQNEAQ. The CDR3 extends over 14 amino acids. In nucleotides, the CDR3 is TGTGCCAGCAGCCTAGCGATGGCTCAAGAGACCCAGTACTTC. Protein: CASSLAMAQETQYF.

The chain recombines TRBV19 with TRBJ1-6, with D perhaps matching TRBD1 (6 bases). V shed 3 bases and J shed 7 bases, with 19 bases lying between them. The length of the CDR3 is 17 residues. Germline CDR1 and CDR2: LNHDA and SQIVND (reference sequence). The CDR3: CASSINRAGGLNSPLHF. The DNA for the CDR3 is TGTGCCAGTAGTATCAACAGGGCCGGGGGGTTAAATTCACCCCTCCACTTT.

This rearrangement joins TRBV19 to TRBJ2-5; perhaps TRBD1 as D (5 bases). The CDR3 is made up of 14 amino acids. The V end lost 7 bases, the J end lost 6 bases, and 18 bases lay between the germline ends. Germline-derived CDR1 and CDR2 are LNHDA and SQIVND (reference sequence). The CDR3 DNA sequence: TGTGCCAGTACCGTAAGGGCAGGGTTAAAGACCCAGTACTTC. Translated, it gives CASTVRAGLKTQYF.

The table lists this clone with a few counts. The CDR3, as DNA: TGTGCCAGCAGCCAGCCTTCAGGGGCAGCTTTCTTT. It codes for CASSQPSGAAFF. V usage is TRBV3-1 (or the pseudogene TRBV3-2) and J usage is TRBJ1-1; possible D gene TRBD1, 6 bases. The germline CDR1 and CDR2 sequences are LGHDT and YNNKEL (reference sequence). The length of the CDR3 is 12 residues. Deletions cut 3 bases from V and 10 bases from J, with 12 bases between.

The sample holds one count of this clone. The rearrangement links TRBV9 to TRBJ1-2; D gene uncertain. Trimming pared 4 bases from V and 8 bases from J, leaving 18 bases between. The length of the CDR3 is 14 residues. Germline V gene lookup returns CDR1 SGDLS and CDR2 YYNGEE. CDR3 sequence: CASSSRSTPGGYTF. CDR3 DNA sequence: TGTGCCAGCAGCTCCCGGTCGACTCCTGGAGGCTACACCTTC.

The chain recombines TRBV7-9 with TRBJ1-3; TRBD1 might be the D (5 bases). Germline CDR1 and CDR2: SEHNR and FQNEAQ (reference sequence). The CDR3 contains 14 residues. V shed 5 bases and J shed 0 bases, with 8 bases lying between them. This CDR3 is CASSLTASGNTIYF. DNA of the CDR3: TGTGCCAGCAGCCTGACAGCCTCTGGAAACACCATATATTTT. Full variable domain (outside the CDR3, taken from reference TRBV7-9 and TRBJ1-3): DTGVSQNPRHKITKRGQNVTFRCDPISEHNRLYWYRQTLGQGPEFLTYFQNEAQLEKSRLLSDRFSAERPKGSFSTLEIQRTEQGDSAMYLCASSLTASGNTIYFGEGSWLTVV.

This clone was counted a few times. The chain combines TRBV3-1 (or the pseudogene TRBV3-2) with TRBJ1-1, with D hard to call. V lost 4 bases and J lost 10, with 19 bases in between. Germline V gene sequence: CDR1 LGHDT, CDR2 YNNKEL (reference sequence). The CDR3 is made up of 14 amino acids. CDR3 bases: TGTGCCAGCAGCCCGAGAACTGGGAGAGGTGCAGCTTTCTTT. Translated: CASSPRTGRGAAFF.

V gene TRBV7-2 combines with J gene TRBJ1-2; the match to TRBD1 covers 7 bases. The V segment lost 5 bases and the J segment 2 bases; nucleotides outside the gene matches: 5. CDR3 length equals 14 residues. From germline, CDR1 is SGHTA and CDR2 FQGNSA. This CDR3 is CASSQGGRNYGYTF. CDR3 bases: TGTGCCAGCAGCCAGGGGGGACGGAACTATGGCTACACCTTC.

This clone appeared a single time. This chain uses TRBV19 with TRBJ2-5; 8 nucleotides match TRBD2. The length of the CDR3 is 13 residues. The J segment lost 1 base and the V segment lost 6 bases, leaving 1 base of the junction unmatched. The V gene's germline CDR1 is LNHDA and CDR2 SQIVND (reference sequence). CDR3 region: CASSTSGQETQYF. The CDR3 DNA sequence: TGTGCCAGTAGCACTAGCGGCCAAGAGACCCAGTACTTC.

This CDR3 is CASSYQANTDTQYF. CDR3 nucleotides: TGTGCCAGCTCATACCAGGCAAACACAGATACGCAGTATTTT. The chain is built from TRBV18 and TRBJ2-3, with D hard to call. V was shortened by 5 bases and J by 2 bases, with 11 bases between the two germline ends. Per the germline V gene, CDR1 is KGHSH and CDR2 is LQKENI. The CDR3 is made up of 14 amino acids.

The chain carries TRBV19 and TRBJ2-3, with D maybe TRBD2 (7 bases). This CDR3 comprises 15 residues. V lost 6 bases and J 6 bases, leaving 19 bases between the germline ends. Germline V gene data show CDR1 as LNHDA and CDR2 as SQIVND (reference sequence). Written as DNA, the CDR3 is TGTGCCAGTAGGACCAACCGGGGGGCAAGGGATACGCAGTATTTT. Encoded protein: CASRTNRGARDTQYF.

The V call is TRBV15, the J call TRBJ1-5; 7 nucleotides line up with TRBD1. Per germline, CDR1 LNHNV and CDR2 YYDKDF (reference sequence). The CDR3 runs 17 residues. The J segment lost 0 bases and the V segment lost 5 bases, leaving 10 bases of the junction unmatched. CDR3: CATSEGGGQVSNQPQHF. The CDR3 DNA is TGTGCCACCAGCGAGGGTGGAGGACAGGTTAGCAATCAGCCCCAGCATTTT.

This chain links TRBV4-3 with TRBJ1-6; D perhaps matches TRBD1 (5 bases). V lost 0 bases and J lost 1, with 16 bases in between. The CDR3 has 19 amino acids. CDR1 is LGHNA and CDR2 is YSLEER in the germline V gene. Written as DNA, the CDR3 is TGCGCCAGCAGCCAAGATTTTGTGGGGCTGGGGTCCTATAATTCACCCCTCCACTTT. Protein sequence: CASSQDFVGLGSYNSPLHF.

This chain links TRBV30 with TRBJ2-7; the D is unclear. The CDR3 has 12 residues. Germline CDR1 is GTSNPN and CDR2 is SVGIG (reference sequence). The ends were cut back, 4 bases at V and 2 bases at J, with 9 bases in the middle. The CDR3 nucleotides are TGTGCCTGGAAGGATGGGCCCTACGAGCAGTACTTC. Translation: CAWKDGPYEQYF.

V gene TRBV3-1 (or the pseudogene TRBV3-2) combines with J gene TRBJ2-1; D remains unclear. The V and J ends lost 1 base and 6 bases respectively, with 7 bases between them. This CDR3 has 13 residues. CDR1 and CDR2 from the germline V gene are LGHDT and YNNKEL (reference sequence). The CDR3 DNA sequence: TGTGCCAGCAGCCAAGCCCTCGTCAATGAGCAGTTCTTC. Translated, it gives CASSQALVNEQFF.

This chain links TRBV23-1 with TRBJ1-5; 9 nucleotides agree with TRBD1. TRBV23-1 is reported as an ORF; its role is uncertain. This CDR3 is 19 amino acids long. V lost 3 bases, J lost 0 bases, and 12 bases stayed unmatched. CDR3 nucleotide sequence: TGCGCCAGCAGTCAGCCCCGGGACAGGGTCACTTATAGCAATCAGCCCCAGCATTTT. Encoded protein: CASSQPRDRVTYSNQPQHF.

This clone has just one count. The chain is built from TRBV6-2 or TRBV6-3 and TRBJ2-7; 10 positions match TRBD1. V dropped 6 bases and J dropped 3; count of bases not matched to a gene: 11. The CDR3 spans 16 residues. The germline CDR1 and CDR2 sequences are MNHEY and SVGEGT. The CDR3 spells CASSRSATGGSYEQYF. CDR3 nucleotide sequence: TGTGCCAGCAGCCGCTCGGCGACAGGGGGCAGCTACGAGCAGTACTTC.

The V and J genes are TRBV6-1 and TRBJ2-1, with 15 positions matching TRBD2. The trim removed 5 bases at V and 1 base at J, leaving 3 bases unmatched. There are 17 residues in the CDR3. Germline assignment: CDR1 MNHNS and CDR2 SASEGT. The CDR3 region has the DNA TGTGCCAGCAGTAAAGGGACTAGCGGGAGGTCCTACAATGAGCAGTTCTTC. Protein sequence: CASSKGTSGRSYNEQFF.

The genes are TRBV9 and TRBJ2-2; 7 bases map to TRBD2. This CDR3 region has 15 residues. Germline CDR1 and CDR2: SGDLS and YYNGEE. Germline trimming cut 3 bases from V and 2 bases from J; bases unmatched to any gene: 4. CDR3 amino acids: CASSARGGNTGELFF. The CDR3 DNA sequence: TGTGCCAGCAGCGCCCGCGGGGGAAACACCGGGGAGCTGTTTTTT.

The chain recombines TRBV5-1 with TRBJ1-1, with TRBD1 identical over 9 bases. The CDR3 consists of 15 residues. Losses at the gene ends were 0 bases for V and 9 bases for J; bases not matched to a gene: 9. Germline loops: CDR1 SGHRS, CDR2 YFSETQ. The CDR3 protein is CASSLEVRGQGQAFF. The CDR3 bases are TGCGCCAGCAGCTTGGAAGTGAGGGGACAGGGACAAGCTTTCTTT.

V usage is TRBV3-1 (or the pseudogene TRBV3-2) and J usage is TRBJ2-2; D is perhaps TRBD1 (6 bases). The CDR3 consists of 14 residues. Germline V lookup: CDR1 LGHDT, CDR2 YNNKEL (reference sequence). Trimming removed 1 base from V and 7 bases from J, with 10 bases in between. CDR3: CASSQVRGGGELFF. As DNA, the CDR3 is TGTGCCAGCAGCCAAGTGAGAGGGGGCGGGGAGCTGTTTTTT.